The rows below give T cell receptor beta chains drawn from one sample of a study of blood T cell repertoires in COVID-19. Repertoires were generated with immunoSEQ multiplex PCR, while TCRdb's copy carries only in-frame clones and drops some. The data show some 110,000 clones, 70% to 90% seen once. Sequenced sample: peripheral blood. Receptors originate from a man aged 40-49 years with acute or convalescent COVID-19. Each CDR3 is given with its conserved first and last residue. Each record gives: V gene, J gene, D gene, CDR3 DNA, CDR3 protein. D genes are given only for firm matches.

>TRBV6-6|TRBJ1-3|TRBD1
TGTGCCAGCAGTCCAGTTGCCAGGGGGCTTGGAAACACCATATATTTT
CASSPVARGLGNTIYF
>TRBV29-1|TRBJ1-2|TRBD1
TGCAGCGTCGGACAGGGAATAGGAGGCTACACCTTC
CSVGQGIGGYTF
>TRBV11-1|TRBJ1-6|NA
TGTGCCAGCAGCTTAAGGACAGATAATTCACCCCTCCACTTT
CASSLRTDNSPLHF
>TRBV7-9|TRBJ2-3|NA
TGTGCCAGCAGCTTAGCAGGGGTGGATACGCAGTATTTT
CASSLAGVDTQYF
>TRBV21-1|TRBJ1-2|NA
TGTGCCAGCAGCAAAGATGCAGGGGGCTTTGGCTACACCTTC
CASSKDAGGFGYTF
>TRBV7-2|TRBJ2-3|TRBD1
TGTGCCAGCAGCACCCAGACAGGGTCAGATACGCAGTATTTT
CASSTQTGSDTQYF
>TRBV19|TRBJ1-6|NA
TGTGCCAGTAGTATAAAACCGGATAATTCACCCCTCCACTTT
CASSIKPDNSPLHF
>TRBV5-1|TRBJ2-2|TRBD1
TGCGCCAGCAGCTACCGGGACAGGGGGCGATCCGGGGAGCTGTTTTTT
CASSYRDRGRSGELFF
>TRBV29-1|TRBJ2-3|TRBD2
TGCAGCGAGCCGACTAGCGGATCCACAGATACGCAGTATTTT
CSEPTSGSTDTQYF
>TRBV6-5|TRBJ1-2|NA
TGTGCCAGCAGTCTAACACAGGCTATGGCTGGCTACACCTTC
CASSLTQAMAGYTF
>TRBV19|TRBJ1-1|TRBD1
TGTGCCAGTACTACAGGGGTGAACACTGAAGCTTTCTTT
CASTTGVNTEAFF
>TRBV5-5|TRBJ2-1|TRBD1
TGTGCCAGCAGCTTGGGGACAGGCTCCTACAATGAGCAGTTCTTC
CASSLGTGSYNEQFF
>TRBV6-2/TRBV6-3|TRBJ2-3|TRBD2
TGTGCCAGCAGTTACCCTCTTGGGACTAGCGGGAGGTGGGATACGCAGTATTTT
CASSYPLGTSGRWDTQYF